Below, 29 T cell receptor beta chains from the same sample are listed, as sequenced in a study of blood T cells in healthy people across ages. Primers used in a second PCR of about 7 to 12 cycles were a sample-barcoded 5' primer and a J-beta primer mix. TCRdb re-derived calls from the 5' RACE reads in MiXCR, one entry per CDR3 protein. Among 1.4 million to 1.5 million distinct CDR3 sequences listed, 35% to 45% were seen once. Sequenced input: blood. The receptors derive from a young woman in good health.

This clonotype showed up many times. This sequence joins TRBV6-5 and TRBJ2-3; TRBD2 matches at 14 bases. V lost 0 bases and J lost 8; bases outside the gene matches: 1. The CDR3 covers 15 residues. CDR1 is MNHEY and CDR2 is SVGAGI in the germline V gene. For the CDR3, the DNA is TGTGCCAGCAGTTACTCGACTAGCGGGGGGGCTACGCAGTATTTT. It codes for CASSYSTSGGATQYF.

About this clonotype itself: With a much larger clone just one base away, this may be a read error. The J gene is TRBJ1-5, the V gene TRBV20-1, with D perhaps TRBD1 (5 bases). CDR3 length: 15 residues. Germline values: CDR1 DFQATT, CDR2 SNEGSKA (reference sequence). Trimming left V 6 bases short and J 4 bases short, with 19 bases between. CDR3 sequence: CSAREGRGNNQPQHF. CDR3 DNA: TGCAGTGCCCGAGAGGGGCGGGGAAATAATCAGCCCCAGCATTTT.

This clonotype was seen a handful of times. The chain carries TRBV7-6 and TRBJ2-3, with D unclear. Germline-derived CDR1 and CDR2 are SGHVS and FNYEAQ. This CDR3 is 14 amino acids long. Trimming cost V 5 bases and J 0 bases, with 9 bases left between them. CDR3 in amino acids: CASSGVGSTDTQYF. The CDR3 coding sequence is TGTGCCAGCAGCGGCGTGGGGAGCACAGATACGCAGTATTTT. Full variable domain (outside the CDR3, taken from reference TRBV7-6 and TRBJ2-3): GAGVSQSPRYKVTKRGQDVALRCDPISGHVSLYWYRQALGQGPEFLTYFNYEAQQDKSGLPNDRFSAERPEGSISTLTIQRTEQRDSAMYRCASSGVGSTDTQYFGPGTRLTVL.

The chain recombines TRBV29-1 with TRBJ2-3; either TRBD1 or TRBD2 may supply D (5 bases each). The CDR3 loop spans 13 amino acids. Trimming removed 4 bases from V and 2 bases from J, with 10 bases in between. Germline lookup yields CDR1 SQVTM and CDR2 ANQGSEA. CDR3 amino acids: CSVVGDATDTQYF. CDR3 DNA: TGCAGCGTTGTGGGGGATGCCACAGATACGCAGTATTTT.

V and J are TRBV6-1 and TRBJ2-5; 7 bases align to TRBD2. This CDR3 comprises 15 residues. Germline V gives CDR1 MNHNS, CDR2 SASEGT. With 2 bases clipped from V and 2 bases from J, the junction kept 5 bases outside the gene matches. The CDR3 coding sequence is TGTGCCAGCAGTGAAACCCCGGGGGGACAAGAGACCCAGTACTTC. Translation gives CASSETPGGQETQYF.

This clonotype has only one observation. The chain couples TRBV5-1 to TRBJ1-4, with 10 bases fitting TRBD1. The CDR3 runs 20 residues. The germline V gene has CDR1 SGHRS and CDR2 YFSETQ. After removal of 2 bases from V and 3 bases from J, the junction contained 16 bases not matched to a gene. CDR3 coding DNA: TGCGCCAGCAGCTTTCCCCGGGACAGGGGATCAATTACGCCTAATGAAAAACTGTTTTTT. It specifies CASSFPRDRGSITPNEKLFF.

The chain recombines TRBV7-3 with TRBJ2-3, with 11 positions matching TRBD2. The ends lost 2 bases at V and 8 bases at J; junction bases unmatched: 3. The germline CDR1 and CDR2 sequences are SGHTA and FQGTGA. This CDR3 has 14 amino acids. CDR3: CASSLVTSGATQYF. Written as DNA, the CDR3 is TGTGCCAGCAGCTTAGTGACTAGCGGGGCTACGCAGTATTTT.

This clonotype came up many times. In DNA, the CDR3 is TGCAGCGTGGGGGCCCTCACAGATACGCAGTATTTT. Amino acid sequence: CSVGALTDTQYF. The chain employs TRBV29-1 and TRBJ2-3; D possibly corresponds to TRBD1 (6 bases). Germline V gene lookup returns CDR1 SQVTM and CDR2 ANQGSEA. Trimming took 6 bases from V and 2 from J, leaving 9 bases between them. The CDR3 covers 12 residues.

With regard to this clonotype: Possible read error: a much larger clone is one base away. The CDR3 sequence: CASSFGRGEAFF. CDR3 nucleotides: TGTGCCAGCAGTTTTGGAAGGGGTGAAGCTTTCTTT. The chain combines TRBV12-3 or TRBV12-4 with TRBJ1-1; D possibly corresponds to TRBD1 (5 bases). Trimming took 3 bases from V and 7 from J, leaving 9 bases between them. This CDR3 spans 12 amino acids.

This clonotype appeared a few times. The rearrangement joins TRBV20-1 to TRBJ1-2, with TRBD1 matching over 9 bases. The CDR3 is made up of 14 amino acids. Germline V gene data show CDR1 as DFQATT and CDR2 as SNEGSKA (reference sequence). Germline trimming cut 3 bases from V and 3 bases from J; bases unmatched to any gene: 5. Here the CDR3 reads CSARGQGRDYGYTF. The CDR3 coding sequence is TGCAGTGCTAGGGGACAGGGTCGGGACTATGGCTACACCTTC.

This clonotype occurred a few times. V is TRBV4-1 and J is TRBJ2-7; TRBD2 agrees at 10 bases. V lost 2 bases and J lost 1; bases outside the gene matches: 5. Germline CDR1 reads MGHRA; CDR2 reads YSYEKL. CDR3 length equals 16 residues. The CDR3 loop is CASSQFSSGSSYEQYF. CDR3 DNA sequence: TGCGCCAGCAGCCAATTTTCTAGCGGGAGTTCCTACGAGCAGTACTTC.

This chain connects TRBV20-1 to TRBJ2-3; D is undetermined. The CDR3 extends over 14 amino acids. Per the germline V gene, CDR1 is DFQATT and CDR2 is SNEGSKA (reference sequence). Here the CDR3 DNA reads TGCACCGTAAGTCGGACCAGAGGCACAGATACGCAGTATTTT. Encoded protein: CTVSRTRGTDTQYF.

The chain carries TRBV12-3 or TRBV12-4 and TRBJ2-7; 8 bases line up with TRBD1. This CDR3 spans 16 amino acids. V gave up 7 bases and J gave up 0 bases; unmatched junction bases: 11. CDR3 DNA: TGTGCCAGCACCCAACGTTGGGGGACAGGCTCCTACGAGCAGTACTTC. Translation: CASTQRWGTGSYEQYF.

This clonotype was observed a handful of times. This chain uses TRBV29-1 with TRBJ2-3; D not certain. Trimming stripped 6 bases from V and 6 bases from J, with 13 bases between. Germline V gene data show CDR1 as SQVTM and CDR2 as ANQGSEA. CDR3 length equals 12 residues. The DNA of the CDR3 is TGCAGCGTGGCAGAGCAGCCCGATACGCAGTATTTT. Translation gives CSVAEQPDTQYF.

The chain joins TRBV29-1 to TRBJ1-1; 9 nucleotides agree with TRBD1. CDR3 size: 14 residues. The germline V gene encodes CDR1 SQVTM and CDR2 ANQGSEA. Trimming removed 3 bases from V and 5 bases from J; junction bases left unmatched: 7. The chain's CDR3 is CSVDGDREGTEAFF. The DNA of the CDR3 is TGCAGCGTTGACGGGGACAGGGAAGGAACTGAAGCTTTCTTT. The whole variable domain, filled in from reference TRBV29-1 and TRBJ1-1, reads SAVISQKPSRDICQRGTSLTIQCQVDSQVTMMFWYRQQPGQSLTLIATANQGSEATYESGFVIDKFPISRPNLTFSTLTVSNMSPEDSSIYLCSVDGDREGTEAFFGQGTRLTVV.

CDR3 DNA: TGCGCCAGCAGTGAGTTAGACACAACGCTCCGAGGCTACACCTTC. Translating gives CASSELDTTLRGYTF. This chain links TRBV10-2 with TRBJ1-2; D call uncertain. V lost 1 base to trimming and J lost 8 bases, with 17 bases between them. The CDR3 is 15 amino acids. Germline V CDR1 and CDR2: WSHSY, SAAADI.

The genes are TRBV29-1 and TRBJ2-1; D is ambiguous. Trimming cost V 6 bases and J 10 bases, with 10 bases left between them. The CDR3 sequence is 10 residues long. From germline, CDR1 is SQVTM and CDR2 ANQGSEA. The CDR3 sequence is CSVGNYEQFF. In nucleotides, the CDR3 is TGCAGCGTGGGTAACTACGAGCAGTTCTTC.

This clonotype was counted a few times. V and J are TRBV14 and TRBJ2-2; D is possibly TRBD2 (5 bases). V was clipped by 4 bases and J by 7 bases, with 13 bases between them. The length of the CDR3 is 14 residues. Germline values: CDR1 SGHDN, CDR2 FVKESK. CDR3 sequence: CASSLGRRNGELFF. CDR3 nucleotide sequence: TGTGCCAGCAGCCTCGGCCGGAGGAACGGGGAGCTGTTTTTT.

The V and J genes are TRBV27 and TRBJ2-1; TRBD2 agrees at 14 bases. The J call may not be correct, given that the DNA end is closer to TRBJ2-7. Germline CDR1 and CDR2: MNHEY and SMNVEV (reference sequence). The CDR3 has 17 amino acids. CDR3: CASSFGTSGSSYNEQYF. The CDR3 DNA reads as TGTGCCAGCAGTTTCGGGACTAGCGGGAGCTCCTACAATGAGCAGTACTTC.

The table lists this clonotype with a count of one. The chain joins TRBV3-1 to TRBJ1-1; D uncertain. V lost 0 bases and J 6 bases, leaving 11 bases between the germline ends. The germline V gene has CDR1 LGHDT and CDR2 YNNKEL (reference sequence). The CDR3 has 14 amino acids. The CDR3 DNA is TGTGCCAGCAGCCAAGAAGGAAGATCGGCTGAAGCTTTCTTT. Protein: CASSQEGRSAEAFF. Filled out from reference TRBV3-1 and TRBJ1-1, the complete variable domain reads DTAVSQTPKYLVTQMGNDKSIKCEQNLGHDTMYWYKQDSKKFLKIMFSYNNKELIINETVPNRFSPKSPDKAHLNLHINSLELGDSAVYFCASSQEGRSAEAFFGQGTRLTVV.

This clonotype has only a few counts. The genes are TRBV10-3 and TRBJ2-1, with TRBD2 matching 10 bases. Looked up from germline, CDR1 is ENHRY and CDR2 is SYGVKD. The CDR3 is 14 residues long. J lost 8 bases, V lost 6 bases, and 7 bases had no gene match. The CDR3 loop reads CAIRLAGANDEQFF. The CDR3 DNA reads as TGTGCCATCAGGCTAGCGGGAGCTAACGATGAGCAGTTCTTC.

The V call is TRBV29-1, the J call TRBJ2-1, with 7 nucleotides matching TRBD1. V lost 0 bases and J lost 8; bases outside the gene matches: 7. The germline gives CDR1 SQVTM, CDR2 ANQGSEA. The CDR3 covers 14 residues. The CDR3 reads CSVEDRDRGDEQFF. CDR3 DNA sequence: TGCAGCGTTGAAGATCGGGACAGAGGGGATGAGCAGTTCTTC.

The sample holds a few counts of this clonotype. The chain couples TRBV5-1 to TRBJ1-6, with D possibly matching TRBD1 (5 bases). The CDR3 is 16 amino acids. Germline CDR1 reads SGHRS; CDR2 reads YFSETQ. The V end lost 0 bases, the J end lost 5 bases, and 12 bases lay between the germline ends. The CDR3 bases are TGCGCCAGCAGCTTGGAGGGGCCAGACGATAATTCACCCCTCCACTTT. Amino acid sequence: CASSLEGPDDNSPLHF.

The CDR3 region has the DNA TGTGCCAGCAGTTTGGCTCGGGGACGAGGCTATGGCTACACCTTC. Translation: CASSLARGRGYGYTF. The V call is TRBV12-3 or TRBV12-4, the J call TRBJ1-2, with a weak D call TRBD1 (5 bases). The CDR3 loop spans 15 amino acids. The V and J ends lost 3 bases and 4 bases respectively, with 15 bases between them.

Remarks on this clonotype: The germline gene is not matched at one end of the junction; a read error may be the cause. This chain links TRBV5-6 with TRBJ2-5; TRBD2 might be the D (5 bases). Germline CDR1 and CDR2: SGHDT and YYEEEE. The CDR3 is 15 amino acids. The CDR3 DNA reads as TGTGCCAGCAGCTTGCCCCCGGGAATCGAGGAGACCCGGTACTTC. This gives the protein CASSLPPGIEETRYF.

This rearrangement joins TRBV6-1 to TRBJ2-5; no clear D gene. The CDR3 is 13 residues long. V gave up 4 bases and J gave up 11 bases, with 17 bases separating them. Germline lookup yields CDR1 MNHNS and CDR2 SASEGT. The CDR3 reads CASSVSGPNEQYF. In DNA form, the CDR3 reads TGTGCCAGCAGTGTCTCCGGCCCCAATGAGCAGTACTTC.

A few counts support this clonotype. The V call is TRBV5-6, the J call TRBJ2-1; D may be TRBD1 (5 bases). V lost 0 bases and J lost 6, with 19 bases in between. Per the germline V gene, CDR1 is SGHDT and CDR2 is YYEEEE. The CDR3 loop spans 17 amino acids. The CDR3 DNA reads TGTGCCAGCAGCTTGGCCTCACCCGACAGCCACCCCAATGAGCAGTTCTTC. Protein sequence: CASSLASPDSHPNEQFF.

The sample holds a few counts of this clonotype. The V gene is TRBV12-3 or TRBV12-4, the J gene TRBJ1-2; D unclear. The V end was cut by 5 bases, the J end by 7 bases, with 17 bases between. The CDR3 has 14 amino acids. CDR3 region: CASSGERRSSGYTF. CDR3 coding DNA: TGTGCCAGCAGTGGAGAGCGACGCTCCTCTGGCTACACCTTC.

This chain connects TRBV29-1 to TRBJ2-3, with 8 bases fitting TRBD2. CDR3 length: 14 residues. With V trimmed by 8 bases and J by 2 bases, 9 bases remained unmatched. Germline CDR1 and CDR2: SQVTM and ANQGSEA. This CDR3 reads CSLRTSLSTDTQYF. In DNA, the CDR3 is TGCAGCTTAAGGACTAGCCTCTCCACAGATACGCAGTATTTT.